The 14 T cell receptor beta chains given below trace back to one sample, sequenced in a study of blood T cell repertoires in COVID-19. This table comes from immunoSEQ multiplex PCR, and its TCRdb copy is limited to in-frame clones, with some not included. Of about 80,000 clones listed, 82% are singletons. The sequencing sample was made of peripheral blood. The source is a human donor in a cohort sampled during active COVID-19.

The chain couples TRBV4-2 to TRBJ2-7; 8 nucleotides line up with TRBD2. The CDR3 covers 15 residues. CDR1 LGHNA and CDR2 YNFKEQ come from the germline V gene. J lost 4 bases, V lost 1 base, and 6 bases had no gene match. CDR3 bases: TGTGCCAGCAGCCAAGGAATCGGGGGGGGTTACGAGCAGTACTTC. This codes for CASSQGIGGGYEQYF.

The CDR3 coding sequence is TGTGCCAGCCGGCAGGGAGGCCTGAATGAGCAGTTCTTC. Its protein is CASRQGGLNEQFF. The V call is TRBV19, the J call TRBJ2-1; TRBD2 might be the D (6 bases). CDR3 size: 13 residues. The ends were cut back, 9 bases at V and 7 bases at J, with 16 bases in the middle. Looked up from germline, CDR1 is LNHDA and CDR2 is SQIVND (reference sequence).

The V call is TRBV2, the J call TRBJ2-3, with TRBD1 as a possible D gene (5 bases). The length of the CDR3 is 13 residues. V lost 6 bases and J 9 bases, leaving 16 bases between the germline ends. Germline values: CDR1 SNHLY, CDR2 FYNNEI. The CDR3 DNA sequence: TGTGCCAGCAGGCAACAGGTTACTGGCACGCAGTATTTT. It encodes CASRQQVTGTQYF.

This chain connects TRBV29-1 to TRBJ1-1, with D possibly matching TRBD1 (6 bases). Per the germline V gene, CDR1 is SQVTM and CDR2 is ANQGSEA. The CDR3 is 14 amino acids. V dropped 7 bases and J dropped 0 bases, with 15 bases sitting between them. In DNA, the CDR3 is TGCAGCGGGAAAGGGGGGGCCATGAACACTGAAGCTTTCTTT. Translating it yields CSGKGGAMNTEAFF.

The rearrangement joins TRBV27 to TRBJ2-6, with 7 bases aligning to TRBD2. Germline values: CDR1 MNHEY, CDR2 SMNVEV (reference sequence). The CDR3 contains 18 residues. With 5 bases clipped from V and 4 bases from J, the junction kept 14 bases outside the gene matches. CDR3 residues: CASSPWGGLGSGANVLTF. CDR3 nucleotide sequence: TGTGCCAGCAGTCCTTGGGGAGGGTTGGGGTCCGGGGCCAACGTCCTGACTTTC.

The chain recombines TRBV9 with TRBJ2-1; D gene unclear. The ends were cut back, 0 bases at V and 0 bases at J, with 7 bases in the middle. Germline V lookup: CDR1 SGDLS, CDR2 YYNGEE. This CDR3 is built from 15 residues. As DNA, the CDR3 is TGTGCCAGCAGCGTAGCCCTAAGCTCCTACAATGAGCAGTTCTTC. This codes for CASSVALSSYNEQFF. Looking up the rest from reference TRBV9 and TRBJ2-1 gives the full variable domain: DSGVTQTPKHLITATGQRVTLRCSPRSGDLSVYWYQQSLDQGLQFLIQYYNGEERAKGNILERFSAQQFPDLHSELNLSSLELGDSALYFCASSVALSSYNEQFFGPGTRLTVL.

The chain combines TRBV2 with TRBJ2-1, with 9 nucleotides matching TRBD2. The CDR3 is 13 residues long. V dropped 10 bases and J dropped 6; count of bases not matched to a gene: 7. From germline, CDR1 is SNHLY and CDR2 FYNNEI. The CDR3 bases are TGTGCCATCCCGGGACTAGCTTTCAATGAGCAGTTCTTC. This sequence encodes CAIPGLAFNEQFF. Together with reference TRBV2 and TRBJ2-1, the CDR3 gives the full variable domain: EPEVTQTPSHQVTQMGQEVILRCVPISNHLYFYWYRQILGQKVEFLVSFYNNEISEKSEIFDDQFSVERPDGSNFTLKIRSTKLEDSAMYFCAIPGLAFNEQFFGPGTRLTVL.

This clone was detected only a few times. The J gene is TRBJ1-1, the V gene TRBV30, with D unresolved. CDR1 GTSNPN and CDR2 SVGIG come from the germline V gene (reference sequence). This CDR3 comprises 16 residues. Trimming pared 2 bases from V and 1 base from J, leaving 17 bases between. The CDR3 spells CAWSPQRGFRNTEAFF. The CDR3 region has the DNA TGTGCCTGGAGTCCTCAACGAGGGTTTAGGAACACTGAAGCTTTCTTT.

The CDR3 reads CATSSGRRETQYF. CDR3 DNA: TGTGCCACCAGCAGTGGAAGGAGGGAGACCCAGTACTTC. This sequence joins TRBV15 and TRBJ2-5, with a weak D call TRBD2 (5 bases). The CDR3 extends over 13 amino acids. Germline values: CDR1 LNHNV, CDR2 YYDKDF (reference sequence). With 3 bases removed from V and 5 bases from J, the gap between germline ends came to 10 bases.

This chain links TRBV5-6 with TRBJ1-1; TRBD1 aligns across 7 bases. The CDR3 sequence is 15 residues long. With 1 base clipped from V and 5 bases from J, the junction kept 8 bases outside the gene matches. Germline CDR1 is SGHDT and CDR2 is YYEEEE. The DNA of the CDR3 is TGTGCCAGCAGCTTGTTTAGGGGGCGTATGACTGAAGCTTTCTTT. Its translation is CASSLFRGRMTEAFF. Full variable domain (missing parts from reference TRBV5-6 and TRBJ1-1): DAGVTQSPTHLIKTRGQQVTLRCSPKSGHDTVSWYQQALGQGPQFIFQYYEEEERQRGNFPDRFSGHQFPNYSSELNVNALLLGDSALYLCASSLFRGRMTEAFFGQGTRLTVV.

The rearrangement links TRBV5-1 to TRBJ2-1; D is perhaps TRBD1 (6 bases). The germline V gene encodes CDR1 SGHRS and CDR2 YFSETQ. The germline V and J ends were trimmed by 3 bases and 7 bases, with 17 bases remaining between them. The CDR3 consists of 15 residues. This CDR3 reads CASSWELGRGNEQFF. The CDR3 DNA follows: TGCGCCAGCAGCTGGGAATTAGGAAGGGGGAATGAGCAGTTCTTC.

The CDR3 sequence is CASSSGLGQGSGYEQYF. CDR3 DNA sequence: TGTGCCAGCAGCTCGGGCCTGGGACAGGGAAGCGGCTACGAGCAGTACTTC. V usage is TRBV7-2 and J usage is TRBJ2-7; 9 bases map to TRBD1. Germline trimming cut 4 bases from V and 3 bases from J; bases unmatched to any gene: 13. In germline, CDR1 is SGHTA, CDR2 FQGNSA. CDR3 length equals 17 residues.

The rearrangement uses TRBV27 and TRBJ2-3, with 8 bases that match TRBD2. Germline CDR1 reads MNHEY; CDR2 reads SMNVEV (reference sequence). The V gene end was trimmed by 3 bases and the J gene end by 0 bases; junction bases not matched to a gene: 2. CDR3 size: 15 residues. The CDR3 spells CASSLRGASTDTQYF. The CDR3 coding sequence is TGTGCCAGCAGTTTGCGGGGGGCTAGCACAGATACGCAGTATTTT.

The chain combines TRBV21-1 with TRBJ2-2; the table's D call of TRBD1 was not tested on the DNA. TRBV21-1 is tagged as a pseudogene. This CDR3 contains 16 residues. CDR3 in DNA: TGTGCCAGCAGCAAAGGGCGACAGAGGAACACCGGGGAGCTGTTTTTT. It yields the protein CASSKGRQRNTGELFF.